The clone carrying this T cell receptor (beta chain) was picked up many times. RNA transcripts gave rise to amplified TCR beta CDR3 regions. With the HTBI primer set, the TCR CDR3 went through a first round of RT-PCR. From the multiplex PCR reads, TCRdb called clonotypes with MiXCR, one entry per CDR3 protein. The sample has about half a million distinct CDR3 sequences; around 24% are singletons. Trimming removed 2 bases at V and 2 bases at J, with 7 bases between. Looked up from germline, CDR1 is MNHEY and CDR2 is SVGEGT. The CDR3 is made up of 13 amino acids. The entry originates in a study of T cells in Graves' hyperthyroidism and ophthalmopathy.

This sequence was found in a woman between 25 and 40 years old with Graves' ophthalmopathy. V is TRBV6-2 or TRBV6-3 and J is TRBJ2-7; unclear D gene. Input material: blood. The CDR3 loop reads CASSYLRTYEQYF. The CDR3 DNA is TGTGCCAGCAGTTACCTGCGCACCTACGAGCAGTACTTC.